Listed below are T cell receptor beta chains from one sample, sequenced in a study of blood T cell repertoires in COVID-19. Data came from immunoSEQ multiplex PCR; TCRdb stores just in-frame clones and leaves some out. Here the sample spans about 180,000 clones, about 89% being singletons. The sample comprised peripheral blood. The receptor set was obtained from a middle-aged man with active or convalescent COVID-19. Each CDR3 is given with its conserved first and last residue. A D gene is named only where the DNA matches it firmly. Size values are once, few and many counts, or a class for expanded clones, and some rows have none.

CDR3 DNA	CDR3 protein	V gene	clone size	D gene	J gene
TGTGCCAGCAGTTACTCCAGGACAGGGACGAAAAACATTCAGTACTTC	CASSYSRTGTKNIQYF	TRBV6-2/TRBV6-3	.	TRBD1	TRBJ2-4
TGCGCCAGCAGCTTGGAGCCCTCTGGAAACACCATATATTTT	CASSLEPSGNTIYF	TRBV5-1	.	.	TRBJ1-3
TGTGCCAGTAGTGAACAGATTAAGGGGGACTATGGCTACACCTTC	CASSEQIKGDYGYTF	TRBV19	.	.	TRBJ1-2
TGTGCCAGCAGACAGGGGCACCAGCCCCAGCATTTT	CASRQGHQPQHF	TRBV6-5	few	TRBD1	TRBJ1-5
TGCGCCAGCAGCAAACTTCAGGGGACCGGGGCCAACGTCCTGACTTTC	CASSKLQGTGANVLTF	TRBV4-1	few	.	TRBJ2-6
TGTGCCAGCAGTTACTCGACAGGGGGCCCGTTCACTGAAGCTTTCTTT	CASSYSTGGPFTEAFF	TRBV6-2/TRBV6-3	.	TRBD1	TRBJ1-1
TGTGCCAGCAGGGGTGGACTGACTTATGGCTACACCTTC	CASRGGLTYGYTF	TRBV5-6	few	.	TRBJ1-2
TGTGCCAGCAGCTCCCCCTCAGGCGAGCAGTACTTC	CASSSPSGEQYF	TRBV7-3	.	.	TRBJ2-7
TGTGCCAGCAGTTACCCGGCGGGGGGAATAGTAGTCCACGAGCAGTACTTC	CASSYPAGGIVVHEQYF	TRBV6-2/TRBV6-3	.	TRBD2	TRBJ2-7
TGTGCCATCAGTGGACTAGCGGTTACTAGCACAGATACGCAGTATTTT	CAISGLAVTSTDTQYF	TRBV10-3	.	TRBD2	TRBJ2-3
TGTGCCAGCCGATCCGGGGGCACTGAAGCTTTCTTT	CASRSGGTEAFF	TRBV27	.	.	TRBJ1-1
TGTGCCAGCAGCTTGGACGGGGGGAACACTGAAGCTTTCTTT	CASSLDGGNTEAFF	TRBV5-5	.	.	TRBJ1-1
TGTGCCAGCAGTCGCCAGACAGGGTCAAGCAATCAGCCCCAGCATTTT	CASSRQTGSSNQPQHF	TRBV2	.	TRBD1	TRBJ1-5
TGTGCCATCAGTGAGGGTGCCTCGCGAAATTCACCCCTCCACTTT	CAISEGASRNSPLHF	TRBV10-3	.	.	TRBJ1-6
TGTGCCAGCAGCCCATCCGGGACAGATGGGCTTAGCAATCAGCCCCAGCATTTT	CASSPSGTDGLSNQPQHF	TRBV7-2	.	TRBD1	TRBJ1-5
TGTGCCAGCAGTTACGCACGGGGGACTGAAGCTTTCTTT	CASSYARGTEAFF	TRBV6-6	few	.	TRBJ1-1
TGCGCCAGCAGTGAGTCGATCGGACCCCTCCACTTT	CASSESIGPLHF	TRBV10-2	.	.	TRBJ1-6
TGTGCCTGGAGTAAAGGGACAGGGGGTTGGGAGACCCAGTACTTC	CAWSKGTGGWETQYF	TRBV30	.	TRBD1	TRBJ2-5
TGTGCCAGCAGCGCTGAGCGGGGGGGGAATGAGCAGTTCTTC	CASSAERGGNEQFF	TRBV6-4	few	TRBD2	TRBJ2-1
TGTGCCAGCAGCGTAGTGCAGGGAGGCACTGAGCAGTTCTTC	CASSVVQGGTEQFF	TRBV9	few	.	TRBJ2-1
TGTGCCAGCAGTGAAGCCTCGACAGGGTTTAAAGAAAAACTGTTTTTT	CASSEASTGFKEKLFF	TRBV2	.	TRBD1	TRBJ1-4
TGTGCCAGCAGCCAAGGGGCCGGGAGTGGCTATGGCTACACCTTC	CASSQGAGSGYGYTF	TRBV3-1/TRBV3-2	.	.	TRBJ1-2
TGTGCCAGCAGCGCACCGGGACAGGGGGCGAACTATGGCTACACCTTC	CASSAPGQGANYGYTF	TRBV7-9	.	TRBD1	TRBJ1-2
TGCAGCACTACAGGGGAGCCTTGGGGCTACACCTTC	CSTTGEPWGYTF	TRBV29-1	.	TRBD1	TRBJ1-2
TGCAGCGTTTACTCGGGGGAGGGAAACTATGGCTACACCTTC	CSVYSGEGNYGYTF	TRBV29-1	.	.	TRBJ1-2
TGTGCCATCAGTGAGTCCTTAGATGAAAAACTGTTTTTT	CAISESLDEKLFF	TRBV10-3	.	.	TRBJ1-4
TGTGCCAGCAGCCAAGGGGGCCACCTAGTTAACATTCAGTACTTC	CASSQGGHLVNIQYF	TRBV3-1/TRBV3-2	.	.	TRBJ2-4
TGTGCCAGTGCCCCCGGGACTAAAGAGGCCGGGGAGCTGTTTTTT	CASAPGTKEAGELFF	TRBV19	once	TRBD2	TRBJ2-2
TGCGCCAGCAGCTTGGGCTCGCAGACTAATGAAAAACTGTTTTTT	CASSLGSQTNEKLFF	TRBV5-1	few	.	TRBJ1-4
TGTGCCAGCTCACGGACAGGGGATGATGGCTACACCTTC	CASSRTGDDGYTF	TRBV18	once	TRBD1	TRBJ1-2
TGCGCCAGCAGCTTGGACCAGGTGAACACTGAAGCTTTCTTT	CASSLDQVNTEAFF	TRBV5-1	once	.	TRBJ1-1
TGTGCCAGCGGTCGAACACGGGTCTACGAGCAGTACTTC	CASGRTRVYEQYF	TRBV28	.	.	TRBJ2-7
TGTGCCAGCAGGACTGCGGACAGGGGGATCTATGGCTACACCTTC	CASRTADRGIYGYTF	TRBV28	.	TRBD1	TRBJ1-2
TGTGCCAGTAGTATGGAGGTTGGGGGCCTCTCTAGCAATCAGCCCCAGCATTTT	CASSMEVGGLSSNQPQHF	TRBV19	.	.	TRBJ1-5
TGCAGCGTTGAAGTTTGGGACAGGGGGCTAGTAGAGCAGTACTTC	CSVEVWDRGLVEQYF	TRBV29-1	once	TRBD1	TRBJ2-7
TGTGCCAGCAGTTTCTGGGGAGAGGGTAAAGATGAAAAACTGTTTTTT	CASSFWGEGKDEKLFF	TRBV28	.	.	TRBJ1-4
TGTGCCAGCAGTTTTCCAACCACAGGATTACTGAACACTGAAGCTTTCTTT	CASSFPTTGLLNTEAFF	TRBV28	.	.	TRBJ1-1
TGTGCCACCAGCAGAGGCGGGGTACGAGAGACCCAGTACTTC	CATSRGGVRETQYF	TRBV15	.	.	TRBJ2-5
TGTGCCAGCAGCCAAGGAACTTCCGGCGTAGCGGCCACAGATACGCAGTATTTT	CASSQGTSGVAATDTQYF	TRBV3-1/TRBV3-2	.	.	TRBJ2-3
TGTGCCAGCAGCTCCCCCCGGGAGCGAAAGGCCTCGGGCGCTTTCTTT	CASSSPRERKASGAFF	TRBV11-2	.	.	TRBJ1-1
TGTGCCAGCAGCCCCGGAGCCAGGGATAAGGGTGGTCAGCCCCAGCATTTT	CASSPGARDKGGQPQHF	TRBV27	once	.	TRBJ1-5
TGCGCCAGCAGCTTGGACGGCGCGGTAACAGATACGCAGTATTTT	CASSLDGAVTDTQYF	TRBV5-1	.	.	TRBJ2-3